This T cell receptor beta chain is drawn from a study of response to subunit inactivated influenza vaccine. Via MiXCR, TCRdb re-called the RT-PCR reads, giving one row per CDR3 protein. The sample has approximately 570,000 distinct CDR3 sequences; 6.5% to 8% are singletons. The sample holds many counts of this clonotype. Germline V gene data show CDR1 as MNHEY and CDR2 as SVGAGI. The junction had 5 bases not matched to a gene; V was cut back by 2 bases and J by 5 bases. There are 16 residues in the CDR3. V is TRBV6-5 and J is TRBJ2-3; 12 bases align to TRBD2. The sequence was collected from a man aged 50-75 years who received an inactivated influenza vaccine. The sample in question was PBMCs from blood, obtained around 25 months after vaccination. Here the CDR3 reads CASSYPSGGAKDTQYF. The CDR3 DNA is TGTGCCAGCAGTTACCCTAGCGGGGGGGCAAAAGATACGCAGTATTTT.